This T cell receptor (beta chain) originates from a study of cytomegalovirus exposure and HLA in healthy donors. Study conclusions and caveats: TCR association rates varied by HLA locus in a later analysis, with DRB1 highest and HLA-C lowest. Earlier results showed most TCR beta V segments being productive about 90% or about 30% of the time. Both high specificity and high sensitivity reportedly marked the classifier's diagnosis of cytomegalovirus status.

PCR was performed using 60 Vbeta and 13 Jbeta primers. The method was immunoSEQ multiplex PCR; TCRdb's version includes in-frame clones alone and lacks a portion of them. The data contain about 120,000 clones, around 76% of them seen just once; the ten biggest clones take up 9.5% to 15%. As to this clone: Its antigen is not identified.

This CDR3 is built from 16 residues. Germline V gene sequence: CDR1 SGHRS, CDR2 YFSETQ. Between the trimmed V and J ends, which lost 0 bases and 0 bases, there was a span of 10 bases. Sequenced sample: PBMCs. The clonotype originates from a woman between 40 and 50 years old in good health and CMV-seropositive. This sequence joins TRBV5-1 and TRBJ1-3; the D is unclear. Here the CDR3 reads CASSLAGTNSGNTIYF. The DNA of the CDR3 is TGCGCCAGCAGCTTGGCCGGTACCAACTCTGGAAACACCATATATTTT.